This TCR beta chain was sequenced for a study of spatial heterogeneity in lung cancer. Study-level findings and limits: Tracking of tumor mutation counts was seen in expanded intratumoral alpha and beta TCR counts. The numbers of ubiquitous and regional expanded TCRs correlated with ubiquitous and regional nonsynonymous mutations, respectively.

Noted time point: sample taken at primary tumor resection. There were around 72 donors, all of them untreated patients with early-stage non-small cell lung cancer. Unsorted whole RNA of tumor, nontumor lung or frozen PBMC was sequenced. This clonotype was observed a few times. Its antigen is undetermined. This beta chain slipped into a library made for alpha chains as a stray read, so its size is not meaningful. MiXCR was run by TCRdb on the 5' RACE reads, yielding one entry per CDR3 protein. The sample includes a few thousand distinct CDR3 sequences, about 15% of them seen just once. CDR1 MNHEY and CDR2 SVGAGI come from the germline V gene. Trimming took off 7 bases at V and 0 bases at J, with 13 bases between the two ends. The CDR3 has 14 residues.

V gene TRBV6-5 combines with J gene TRBJ2-7, with D unclear. This receptor was obtained from a male donor with early-stage non-small cell lung cancer. The sequences come from lung tumor tissue, collected at surgery. The CDR3: CASMRSQSSYEQYF. The CDR3 DNA follows: TGTGCCAGCATGAGGTCTCAGAGCTCCTACGAGCAGTACTTC.